The 18 T cell receptor beta chains reported below all come from one sample, sequenced in a study of blood T cell repertoires in COVID-19. TCRdb's table, derived via immunoSEQ multiplex PCR, lists solely in-frame clones and lacks some. The repertoire consists of 360,000 or so clones, with nearly 90% occurring once and the leading ten covering about 6.5%. Sequencing input: peripheral blood. These receptors originate from a man aged 18 to 30 with active or convalescent COVID-19.

This chain uses TRBV9 with TRBJ2-5, with 7 bases that match TRBD1. CDR3 length equals 15 residues. With V trimmed by 2 bases and J by 5 bases, 9 bases remained unmatched. Germline-derived CDR1 and CDR2 are SGDLS and YYNGEE. This chain's CDR3 is CASSVHDRVRETQYF. The CDR3 bases are TGTGCCAGCAGCGTCCATGACAGGGTCCGGGAGACCCAGTACTTC.

The rearrangement uses TRBV3-1 (or the pseudogene TRBV3-2) and TRBJ2-1; TRBD2 aligns across 7 bases. CDR3 length: 15 amino acids. Germline-derived CDR1 and CDR2 are LGHDT and YNNKEL (reference sequence). The trim removed 0 bases at V and 5 bases at J, leaving 4 bases unmatched. The CDR3 DNA reads TGTGCCAGCAGCCAAGATTCGGGACTAAACAATGAGCAGTTCTTC. Translating it yields CASSQDSGLNNEQFF.

This clone was counted only a few times. The chain uses TRBV7-3 and TRBJ2-2; maybe TRBD1 (6 bases). The CDR3 covers 14 residues. V was trimmed by 5 bases and J by 6 bases, leaving 13 bases between them. Germline values: CDR1 SGHTA, CDR2 FQGTGA. In nucleotides, the CDR3 is TGTGCCAGCAGCCCGGACAGTGGGGCCGGGGAGCTGTTTTTT. Translating gives CASSPDSGAGELFF.

This chain connects TRBV5-1 to TRBJ1-2; a possible D gene is TRBD1 (6 bases). The CDR3 is 15 amino acids. CDR1 is SGHRS, CDR2 YFSETQ, per germline. V lost 6 bases to trimming and J lost 0 bases, with 15 bases between them. The CDR3 sequence is CASTEGGAANYGYTF. CDR3 in DNA: TGCGCCAGCACTGAAGGGGGGGCGGCTAACTATGGCTACACCTTC.

CDR3 sequence reads: CASSFGGLNGYTF. CDR3 DNA sequence: TGTGCCAGCAGCTTCGGGGGGCTGAATGGCTACACCTTC. The chain links TRBV7-3 to TRBJ1-2; weak D call: TRBD1 (6 bases). Germline CDR1 reads SGHTA; CDR2 reads FQGTGA. V lost 3 bases, J lost 6 bases, and 11 bases lay in between. This CDR3 spans 13 amino acids.

V gene TRBV7-8 combines with J gene TRBJ2-7; no firm D call. The V and J ends lost 7 bases and 6 bases respectively, with 19 bases between them. In germline, CDR1 is SGHVS, CDR2 FQNEAQ. The CDR3 loop spans 14 amino acids. CDR3 protein: CASTPAGGGSEQYF. CDR3 nucleotides: TGTGCCAGCACCCCAGCTGGCGGTGGTAGCGAGCAGTACTTC.

The V call is TRBV27, the J call TRBJ2-5, with a tentative D call TRBD2 (6 bases). Germline CDR1 and CDR2: MNHEY and SMNVEV (reference sequence). The V and J ends lost 3 bases and 5 bases respectively, with 19 bases between them. There are 16 residues in the CDR3. CDR3 DNA: TGTGCCAGCAGTTTTTCGCGGGGCACATCTTTCGAGACCCAGTACTTC. Its protein product is CASSFSRGTSFETQYF.

The chain joins TRBV5-1 to TRBJ1-2; TRBD1 matches at 10 bases. V gave up 1 base and J gave up 1 base; unmatched junction bases: 13. CDR1 and CDR2 (germline): SGHRS, YFSETQ. The CDR3 loop spans 19 amino acids. CDR3 DNA sequence: TGCGCCAGCAGCTTGCGGTCCGGGACAGGGGTCTACTTTAACTATGGCTACACCTTC. Translation gives CASSLRSGTGVYFNYGYTF.

This chain joins TRBV7-9 and TRBJ1-1; D possibly corresponds to TRBD1 (5 bases). The germline V gene encodes CDR1 SEHNR and CDR2 FQNEAQ (reference sequence). Trimming took 6 bases from V and 6 from J, leaving 20 bases between them. CDR3 length: 15 amino acids. The CDR3 region has the DNA TGTGCCAGCAGTCTGGCTGGGGGGTCGGGCTCTGAAGCTTTCTTT. Translated, it gives CASSLAGGSGSEAFF.

This chain joins TRBV7-9 and TRBJ2-7; 8 nucleotides line up with TRBD1. CDR1 and CDR2 from the germline V gene are SEHNR and FQNEAQ (reference sequence). The CDR3 is made up of 15 amino acids. The ends lost 4 bases at V and 3 bases at J; junction bases unmatched: 8. The CDR3: CASSSPDREGYEQYF. In nucleotides, the CDR3 is TGTGCCAGCAGCTCCCCGGACAGGGAAGGCTACGAGCAGTACTTC.

The V gene is TRBV30, the J gene TRBJ2-5; D not certain. Germline CDR1 GTSNPN, CDR2 SVGIG (reference sequence). Trimming removed 4 bases at V and 1 base at J, with 16 bases between. This CDR3 spans 15 amino acids. The CDR3 region has the DNA TGTGCCTGGACACCCGGCAGCGCCTTCCAAGAGACCCAGTACTTC. Encoded protein: CAWTPGSAFQETQYF. Full variable domain (missing parts from reference TRBV30 and TRBJ2-5): SQTIHQWPATLVQPVGSPLSLECTVEGTSNPNLYWYRQAAGRGLQLLFYSVGIGQISSEVPQNLSASRPQDRQFILSSKKLLLSDSGFYLCAWTPGSAFQETQYFGPGTRLLVL.

The CDR3 sequence: CASSHPGVPLHF. DNA of the CDR3: TGTGCCAGCAGTCACCCCGGGGTTCCCCTCCACTTT. This chain links TRBV27 with TRBJ1-6, with D unresolved. Germline V gene sequence: CDR1 MNHEY, CDR2 SMNVEV (reference sequence). The ends were cut back, 5 bases at V and 13 bases at J, with 12 bases in the middle. CDR3 size: 12 residues.

The V gene is TRBV5-5, the J gene TRBJ1-6; D gene uncertain. Germline lookup yields CDR1 SGHKS and CDR2 YYEKEE (reference sequence). CDR3 size: 15 residues. V was pared by 7 bases and J by 0 bases, with 11 bases between. CDR3 protein: CASRLQSSYNSPLHF. The CDR3 DNA reads as TGTGCCAGCCGACTACAGAGCTCCTATAATTCACCCCTCCACTTT.

The rearrangement joins TRBV6-1 to TRBJ2-2; 10 bases are shared with TRBD1. With V trimmed by 2 bases and J by 7 bases, 10 bases remained unmatched. The germline V gene has CDR1 MNHNS and CDR2 SASEGT. The CDR3 extends over 17 amino acids. The CDR3: CASSEIRDRGQNGELFF. CDR3 nucleotides: TGTGCCAGCAGTGAAATTAGGGACAGGGGACAAAACGGGGAGCTGTTTTTT.

This rearrangement joins TRBV24-1 to TRBJ2-1; 13 nucleotides match TRBD2. V lost 3 bases and J lost 2; bases outside the gene matches: 6. The CDR3 spans 18 residues. Germline CDR1 is KGHDR and CDR2 is SFDVKD. The chain's CDR3 is CATSDAGTSGKAYNEQFF. The DNA for the CDR3 is TGTGCCACCAGTGATGCCGGGACTAGCGGGAAAGCCTACAATGAGCAGTTCTTC.

The V and J genes are TRBV29-1 and TRBJ1-2; D gene uncertain. The V end lost 7 bases, the J end lost 3 bases, and 15 bases lay between the germline ends. The CDR3 extends over 13 amino acids. Germline assignment: CDR1 SQVTM and CDR2 ANQGSEA. The CDR3 is CSAPVGADYGYTF. The DNA of the CDR3 is TGCAGCGCCCCCGTAGGCGCGGACTATGGCTACACCTTC.

CDR3 sequence (DNA): TGTGCCAGCAGTTACCAGACTAGCGGGATTAGGGAGCAGTACTTC. Translation: CASSYQTSGIREQYF. The V and J genes are TRBV6-6 and TRBJ2-7; 11 nucleotides line up with TRBD2. Germline V gene data show CDR1 as MNHNY and CDR2 as SVGAGI (reference sequence). The V gene end was trimmed by 2 bases and the J gene end by 7 bases; junction bases not matched to a gene: 7. The length of the CDR3 is 15 residues.

This clone has only a few counts. The chain is built from TRBV4-2 and TRBJ1-6; 11 bases agree with TRBD1. This CDR3 is built from 13 residues. Germline V gene data show CDR1 as LGHNA and CDR2 as YNFKEQ. V lost 4 bases and J lost 10; bases outside the gene matches: 0. CDR3 residues: CASSRDRGSPLHF. The CDR3 nucleotides are TGTGCCAGCAGCCGGGACAGGGGGTCACCCCTCCACTTT.